This T cell receptor beta chain emerged from a study of control samples from healthy donors and cancer patients. This CDR3 contains 14 residues. V was shortened by 4 bases and J by 5 bases, with 12 bases between the two germline ends. Germline V gives CDR1 SGHRS, CDR2 YFSETQ. Using immunoSEQ multiplex PCR, the repertoire was profiled, and TCRdb retains in-frame clones only, with some absent. The table includes over 60,000 clones, approximately 85% detected once. The sample comprised blood. The gene calls are TRBV5-1 and TRBJ2-2; TRBD1 might be the D (5 bases). This clonotype was sampled from a middle-aged man in good health. In DNA form, the CDR3 reads TGCGCCAGCAGCCAGGACACAAATACCGGGGAGCTGTTTTTT. The encoded protein is CASSQDTNTGELFF.